The 5 T cell receptor beta chains presented below share a single source sample, sequenced in a study of T cell repertoires in cytomegalovirus infection. One entry per CDR3 protein results from TCRdb running MiXCR on the reads. The table has under 150,000 distinct CDR3 sequences, 8% to 9% seen once. Sequenced: PBMCs. Receptor source: a human donor in good health (CMV status not recorded). Some clones in this sample may be carry-over from other donors' samples.

The rearrangement links TRBV2 to TRBJ2-3, with TRBD2 matching over 7 bases. The CDR3 consists of 15 residues. Germline V lookup: CDR1 SNHLY, CDR2 FYNNEI. V shed 3 bases, J shed 1 base, and the junction held 4 bases outside the gene matches. As DNA, the CDR3 is TGTGCCAGCAGTGAGGGACTAACGGGCACAGATACGCAGTATTTT. Its protein product is CASSEGLTGTDTQYF.

The chain couples TRBV29-1 to TRBJ1-2; tentatively, D is TRBD1 (6 bases). The germline CDR1 and CDR2 sequences are SQVTM and ANQGSEA. Trimming removed 2 bases at V and 8 bases at J, with 15 bases between. The CDR3 is made up of 13 amino acids. The CDR3, as DNA: TGCAGCGTTGAAATGGTACAGGGTTCGGGCTACACCTTC. Translated: CSVEMVQGSGYTF.

This clonotype was detected ten times or more. The V call is TRBV5-1, the J call TRBJ1-1; D not certain. The CDR3 sequence is 13 residues long. V was pared by 4 bases and J by 0 bases, with 7 bases between. Germline V gene lookup returns CDR1 SGHRS and CDR2 YFSETQ. The CDR3 coding sequence is TGCGCCAGCAGCCCCAGCGTGAACACTGAAGCTTTCTTT. It codes for CASSPSVNTEAFF.

This clonotype was seen at least ten times. The J gene is TRBJ2-7, the V gene TRBV11-3; the D gene is possibly TRBD2 (6 bases). V was clipped by 1 base and J by 4 bases, with 11 bases between them. Germline lookup yields CDR1 SGHNT and CDR2 YENEEA. This CDR3 is built from 14 residues. DNA for the CDR3: TGTGCCAGCAGCTTAGGCGGGGAAAATTACGAGCAGTACTTC. Protein: CASSLGGENYEQYF.

The sample holds many counts of this clonotype. This chain connects TRBV28 to TRBJ2-6, with D unresolved. CDR3 length: 14 residues. The V gene lost 6 bases and the J gene lost 3 bases, with 9 bases spanning the gap. Germline V gene lookup returns CDR1 MDHEN and CDR2 SYDVKM. The CDR3 spells CASRAPIGANVLTF. In nucleotides, the CDR3 is TGTGCCAGCAGAGCGCCGATTGGGGCCAACGTCCTGACTTTC.